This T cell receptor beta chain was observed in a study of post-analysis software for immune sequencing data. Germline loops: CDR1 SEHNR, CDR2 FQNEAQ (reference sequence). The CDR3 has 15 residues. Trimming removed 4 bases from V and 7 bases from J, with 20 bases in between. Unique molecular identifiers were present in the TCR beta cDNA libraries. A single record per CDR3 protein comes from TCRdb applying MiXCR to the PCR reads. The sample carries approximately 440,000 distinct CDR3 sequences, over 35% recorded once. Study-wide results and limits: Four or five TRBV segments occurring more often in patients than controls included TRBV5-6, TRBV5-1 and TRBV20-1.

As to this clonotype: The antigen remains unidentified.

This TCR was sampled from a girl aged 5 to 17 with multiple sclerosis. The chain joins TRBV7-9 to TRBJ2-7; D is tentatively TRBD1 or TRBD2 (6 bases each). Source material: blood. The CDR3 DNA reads TGTGCCAGCAGCTCCTCCCACGCAGGGGCGGGGGAGCAGTACTTC. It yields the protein CASSSSHAGAGEQYF.